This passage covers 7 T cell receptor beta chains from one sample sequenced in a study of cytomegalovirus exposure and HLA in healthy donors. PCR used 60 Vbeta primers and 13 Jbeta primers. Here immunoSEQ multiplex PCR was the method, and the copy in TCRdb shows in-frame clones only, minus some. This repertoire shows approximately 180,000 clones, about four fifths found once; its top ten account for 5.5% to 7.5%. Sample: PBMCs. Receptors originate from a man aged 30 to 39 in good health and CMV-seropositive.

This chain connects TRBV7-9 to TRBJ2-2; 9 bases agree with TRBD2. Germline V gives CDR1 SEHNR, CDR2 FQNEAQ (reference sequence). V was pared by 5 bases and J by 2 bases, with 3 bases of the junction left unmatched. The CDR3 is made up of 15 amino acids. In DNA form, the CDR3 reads TGTGCCAGCAGCCGTAGCGGGGGAAACACCGGGGAGCTGTTTTTT. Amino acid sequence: CASSRSGGNTGELFF.

This CDR3 reads CASSPDRAQETQYF. For the CDR3, the DNA is TGTGCCAGCAGCCCGGACAGGGCCCAAGAGACCCAGTACTTC. V is TRBV5-6 and J is TRBJ2-5; 8 nucleotides line up with TRBD1. Per the germline V gene, CDR1 is SGHDT and CDR2 is YYEEEE. This CDR3 contains 14 residues. V dropped 4 bases and J dropped 1; count of bases not matched to a gene: 3.

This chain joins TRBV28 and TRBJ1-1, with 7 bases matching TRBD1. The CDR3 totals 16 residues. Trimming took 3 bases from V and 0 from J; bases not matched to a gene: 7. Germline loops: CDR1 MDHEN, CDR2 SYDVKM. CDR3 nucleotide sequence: TGTGCCAGCAGTTTGGACAGGAATACTATGAACACTGAAGCTTTCTTT. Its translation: CASSLDRNTMNTEAFF.

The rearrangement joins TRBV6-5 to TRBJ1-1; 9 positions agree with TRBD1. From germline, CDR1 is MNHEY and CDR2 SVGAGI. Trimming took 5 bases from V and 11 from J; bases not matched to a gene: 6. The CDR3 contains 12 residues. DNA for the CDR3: TGTGCCAGCAGTGCCTGGACAGGGGTGGCTTTCTTT. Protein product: CASSAWTGVAFF.

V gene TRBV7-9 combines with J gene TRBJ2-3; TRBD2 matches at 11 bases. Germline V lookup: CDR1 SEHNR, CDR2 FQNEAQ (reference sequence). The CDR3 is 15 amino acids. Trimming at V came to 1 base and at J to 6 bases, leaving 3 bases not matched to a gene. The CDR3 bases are TGTGCCAGCAGCTTAGGGGCTAGCGGGAGGGATACGCAGTATTTT. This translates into CASSLGASGRDTQYF.

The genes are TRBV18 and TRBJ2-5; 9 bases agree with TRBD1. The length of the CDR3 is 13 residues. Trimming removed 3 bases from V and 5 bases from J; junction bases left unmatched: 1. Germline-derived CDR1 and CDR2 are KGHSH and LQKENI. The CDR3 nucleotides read TGTGCCAGCTCACCCGGACAGGGGGAGACCCAGTACTTC. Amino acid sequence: CASSPGQGETQYF.

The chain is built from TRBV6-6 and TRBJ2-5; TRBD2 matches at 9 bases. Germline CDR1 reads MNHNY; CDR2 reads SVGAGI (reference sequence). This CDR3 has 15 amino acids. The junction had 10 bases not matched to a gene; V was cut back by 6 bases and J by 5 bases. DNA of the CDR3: TGTGCCAGCAGGTACAGGGTTGCGGGAGGGGAGACCCAGTACTTC. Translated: CASRYRVAGGETQYF.